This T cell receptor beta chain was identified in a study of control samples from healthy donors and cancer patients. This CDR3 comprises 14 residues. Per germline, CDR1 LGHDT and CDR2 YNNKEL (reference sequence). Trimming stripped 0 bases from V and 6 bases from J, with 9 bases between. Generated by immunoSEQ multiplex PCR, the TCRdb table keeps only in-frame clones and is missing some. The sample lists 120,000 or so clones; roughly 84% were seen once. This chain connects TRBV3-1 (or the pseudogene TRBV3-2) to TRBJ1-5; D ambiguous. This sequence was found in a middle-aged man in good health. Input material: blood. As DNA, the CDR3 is TGTGCCAGCAGCCAAGAGTTCACGGGTCAGCCCCAGCATTTT. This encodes CASSQEFTGQPQHF.